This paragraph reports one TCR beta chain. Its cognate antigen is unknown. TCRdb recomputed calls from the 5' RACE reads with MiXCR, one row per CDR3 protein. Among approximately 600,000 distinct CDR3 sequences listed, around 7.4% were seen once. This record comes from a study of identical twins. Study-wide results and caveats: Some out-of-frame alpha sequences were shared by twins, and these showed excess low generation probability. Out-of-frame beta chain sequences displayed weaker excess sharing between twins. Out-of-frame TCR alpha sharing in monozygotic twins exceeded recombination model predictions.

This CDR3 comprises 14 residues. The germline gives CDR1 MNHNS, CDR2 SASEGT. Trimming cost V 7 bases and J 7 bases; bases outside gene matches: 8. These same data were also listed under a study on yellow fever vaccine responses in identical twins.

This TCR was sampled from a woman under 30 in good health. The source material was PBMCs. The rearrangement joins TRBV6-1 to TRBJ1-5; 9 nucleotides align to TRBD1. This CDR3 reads CASKLGQGGQPQHF. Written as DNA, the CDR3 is TGTGCCAGCAAGCTGGGACAGGGAGGGCAGCCCCAGCATTTT.